This T cell receptor beta chain was recorded in a study of blood T cell repertoires in COVID-19. The method was immunoSEQ multiplex PCR; TCRdb's version includes in-frame clones alone and lacks a portion of them. This table has 95,000 to 110,000 clones, 85% to 90% appearing once. The CDR3 covers 17 residues. Losses at the gene ends were 4 bases for V and 0 bases for J; bases not matched to a gene: 7. Germline lookup yields CDR1 SGDLS and CDR2 YYNGEE. The receptor comes from a human donor in a cohort sampled during active COVID-19. Sequencing was performed on peripheral blood. The chain couples TRBV9 to TRBJ2-6, with 7 bases identical to TRBD2. The CDR3 sequence: CASSRGGLSSGANVLTF. DNA for the CDR3: TGTGCCAGCAGCCGCGGGGGTTTGAGCTCTGGGGCCAACGTCCTGACTTTC.